Many counts were recorded for the clone carrying this T cell receptor (beta chain). The sample comes from a study of regulatory T cells in long-lasting Graves disease. CDR3 length equals 12 residues. Germline V gene sequence: CDR1 LNHNV, CDR2 YYDKDF (reference sequence). J lost 9 bases, V lost 6 bases, and 5 bases had no gene match. With iRepertoire HTBI primers and Arm-PCR of CDR3 regions, TCR beta libraries were built. MiXCR, applied by TCRdb to the multiplex PCR reads, yields one record per CDR3 protein. The sample consists of more than 400,000 distinct CDR3 sequences, approximately 16% of them appearing once. As to time point: newly diagnosed GD, antithyroid drugs for less than 3 months. Generation of the TCR library employed RNA extracted from PBMCs. These same records also appear under a second study, on T cells in Graves' hyperthyroidism and ophthalmopathy.

The specimen was peripheral blood mononuclear cells (PBMCs), collected at new diagnosis, from a patient treated with antithyroid drugs. The receptor's source is a woman in her twenties or thirties with Graves disease. The V and J genes are TRBV15 and TRBJ2-1; 7 positions match TRBD2. The CDR3 loop reads CATRGQRGEQFF. DNA for the CDR3: TGTGCCACCAGAGGTCAGCGGGGTGAGCAGTTCTTC.